This T cell receptor (beta chain) was captured in a study of shared clonotypes between healthy human individuals. A word on this clone: Its antigen is still unknown.

Regarding the study as a whole: As a rule, naive subsets had a larger estimated richness than memory subsets.

Replicate PCRs run on sorted subsets employed roughly 180 ng DNA, around 31,000 T cell genomes. The data were produced by immunoSEQ multiplex PCR, yet TCRdb's version contains in-frame clones alone and is incomplete. This repertoire shows about 1 million clones, approximately 72% found once; its top ten account for approximately 1.3%. The investigators split CD4+ cells into a CD45RA+ naive subset and a CD45RA-negative memory subset. Germline V gene lookup returns CDR1 MDHEN and CDR2 SYDVKM. The ends were cut back, 8 bases at V and 2 bases at J, with 15 bases in the middle. The CDR3 has 14 residues. The chain recombines TRBV28 with TRBJ1-1; D is unresolved. The sequence came from a man younger than 35 in good health. The sample consisted of memory CD4+ T cells sorted from blood. Stated subset: CD45RA-negative fraction. CDR3 residues: CASLWVRGNTEAFF. The CDR3 DNA is TGTGCCAGCCTCTGGGTACGGGGAAACACTGAAGCTTTCTTT.